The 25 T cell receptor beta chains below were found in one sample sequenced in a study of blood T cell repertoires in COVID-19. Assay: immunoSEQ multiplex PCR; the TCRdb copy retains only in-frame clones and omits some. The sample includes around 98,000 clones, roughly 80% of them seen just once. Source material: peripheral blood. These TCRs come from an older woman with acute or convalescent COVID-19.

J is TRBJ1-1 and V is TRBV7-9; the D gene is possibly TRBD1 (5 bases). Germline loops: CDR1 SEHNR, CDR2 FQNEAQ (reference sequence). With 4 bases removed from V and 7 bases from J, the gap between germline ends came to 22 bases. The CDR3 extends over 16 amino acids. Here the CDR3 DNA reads TGTGCCAGCAGCTCCCGGGCCCAGGGAGGCAAAGTTGAAGCTTTCTTT. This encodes CASSSRAQGGKVEAFF.

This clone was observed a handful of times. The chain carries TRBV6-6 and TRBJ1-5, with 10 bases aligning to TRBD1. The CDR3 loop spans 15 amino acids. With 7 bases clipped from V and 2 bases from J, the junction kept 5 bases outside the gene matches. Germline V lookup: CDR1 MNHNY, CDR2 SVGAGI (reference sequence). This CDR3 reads CASKRQGAGNQPQHF. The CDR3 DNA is TGTGCCAGCAAGAGACAGGGGGCGGGCAATCAGCCCCAGCATTTT.

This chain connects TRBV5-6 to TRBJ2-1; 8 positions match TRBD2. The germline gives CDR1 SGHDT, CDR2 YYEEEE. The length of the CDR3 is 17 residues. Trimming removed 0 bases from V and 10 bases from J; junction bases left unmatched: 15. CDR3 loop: CASSLEELAGGGGEQFF. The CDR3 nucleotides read TGTGCCAGCAGCTTGGAAGAACTGGCGGGGGGAGGCGGGGAGCAGTTCTTC.

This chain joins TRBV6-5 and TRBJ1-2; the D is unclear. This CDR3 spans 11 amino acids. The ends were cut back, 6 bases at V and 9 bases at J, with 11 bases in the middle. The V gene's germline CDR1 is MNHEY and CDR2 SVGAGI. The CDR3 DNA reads TGTGCCAGCAGCGTTGGCCTTAGCTACACCTTC. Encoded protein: CASSVGLSYTF.

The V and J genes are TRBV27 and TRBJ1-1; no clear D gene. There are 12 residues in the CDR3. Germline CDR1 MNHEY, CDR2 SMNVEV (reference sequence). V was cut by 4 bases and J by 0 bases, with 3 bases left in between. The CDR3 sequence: CASSSVNTEAFF. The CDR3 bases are TGTGCCAGCAGTTCAGTGAACACTGAAGCTTTCTTT.

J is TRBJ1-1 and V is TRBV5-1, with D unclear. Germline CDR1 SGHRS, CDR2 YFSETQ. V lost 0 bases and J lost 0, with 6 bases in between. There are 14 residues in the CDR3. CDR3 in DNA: TGCGCCAGCAGCTTGGACACAGTGAACACTGAAGCTTTCTTT. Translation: CASSLDTVNTEAFF.

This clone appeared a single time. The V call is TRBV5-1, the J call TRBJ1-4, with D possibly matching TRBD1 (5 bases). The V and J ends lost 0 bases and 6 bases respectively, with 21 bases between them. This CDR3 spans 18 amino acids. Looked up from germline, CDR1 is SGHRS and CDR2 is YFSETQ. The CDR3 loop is CASSLVIAQGSGYEKLFF. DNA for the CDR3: TGCGCCAGCAGCTTGGTGATCGCCCAGGGATCCGGTTATGAAAAACTGTTTTTT. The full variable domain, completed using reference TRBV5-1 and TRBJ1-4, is KAGVTQTPRYLIKTRGQQVTLSCSPISGHRSVSWYQQTPGQGLQFLFEYFSETQRNKGNFPGRFSGRQFSNSRSEMNVSTLELGDSALYLCASSLVIAQGSGYEKLFFGSGTQLSVL.

The DNA of the CDR3 is TGTGCCAGCACTGGGACTCCCTCCTACGAGCAGTACTTC. Residues: CASTGTPSYEQYF. V and J are TRBV6-5 and TRBJ2-7; TRBD2 might be the D (6 bases). CDR1 and CDR2 (germline): MNHEY, SVGAGI. The CDR3 has 13 amino acids. Deletions cut 7 bases from V and 0 bases from J, with 10 bases between.

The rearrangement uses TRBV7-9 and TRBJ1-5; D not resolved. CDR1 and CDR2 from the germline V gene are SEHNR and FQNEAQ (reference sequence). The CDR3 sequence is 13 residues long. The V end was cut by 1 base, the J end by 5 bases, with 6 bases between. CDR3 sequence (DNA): TGTGCCAGCAGCTTAGGAGCACATCAGCCCCAGCATTTT. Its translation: CASSLGAHQPQHF. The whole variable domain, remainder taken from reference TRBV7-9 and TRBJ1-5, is DTGVSQNPRHKITKRGQNVTFRCDPISEHNRLYWYRQTLGQGPEFLTYFQNEAQLEKSRLLSDRFSAERPKGSFSTLEIQRTEQGDSAMYLCASSLGAHQPQHFGDGTRLSIL.

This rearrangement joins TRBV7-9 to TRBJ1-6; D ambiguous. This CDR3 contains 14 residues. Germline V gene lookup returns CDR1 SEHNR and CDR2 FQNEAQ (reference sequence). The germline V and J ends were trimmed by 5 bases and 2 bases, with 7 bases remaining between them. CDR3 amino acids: CASSPTAYNSPLHF. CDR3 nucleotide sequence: TGTGCCAGCAGCCCAACAGCCTATAATTCACCCCTCCACTTT. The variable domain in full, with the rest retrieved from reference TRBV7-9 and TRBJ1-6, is DTGVSQNPRHKITKRGQNVTFRCDPISEHNRLYWYRQTLGQGPEFLTYFQNEAQLEKSRLLSDRFSAERPKGSFSTLEIQRTEQGDSAMYLCASSPTAYNSPLHFGNGTRLTVT.

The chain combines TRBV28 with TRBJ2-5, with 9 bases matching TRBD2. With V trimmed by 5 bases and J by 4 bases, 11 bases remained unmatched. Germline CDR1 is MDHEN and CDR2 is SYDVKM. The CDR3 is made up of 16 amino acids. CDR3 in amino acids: CASSPRAGGLRETQYF. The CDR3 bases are TGTGCCAGCAGTCCCCGGGCGGGGGGGCTTAGAGAGACCCAGTACTTC.

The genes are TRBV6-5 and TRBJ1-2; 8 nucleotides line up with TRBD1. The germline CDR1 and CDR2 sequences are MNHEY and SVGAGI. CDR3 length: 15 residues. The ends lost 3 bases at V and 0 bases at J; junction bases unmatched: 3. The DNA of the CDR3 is TGTGCCAGCAGTTATGGACAGGGTTCTAACTATGGCTACACCTTC. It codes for CASSYGQGSNYGYTF.

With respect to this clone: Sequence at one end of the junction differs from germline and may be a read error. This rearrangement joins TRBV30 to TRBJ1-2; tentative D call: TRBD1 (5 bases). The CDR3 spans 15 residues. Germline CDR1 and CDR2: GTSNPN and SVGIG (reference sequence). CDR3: CARSGGIAINYGYTF. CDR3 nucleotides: TGTGCCCGGAGCGGGGGGATAGCTATTAACTATGGCTACACCTTC.

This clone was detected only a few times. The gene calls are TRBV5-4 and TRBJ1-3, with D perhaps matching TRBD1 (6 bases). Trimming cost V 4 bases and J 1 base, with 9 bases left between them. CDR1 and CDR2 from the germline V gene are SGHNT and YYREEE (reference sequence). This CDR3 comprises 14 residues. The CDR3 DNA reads TGTGCCAGCAGCGAACAGGGATCTGGAAACACCATATATTTT. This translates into CASSEQGSGNTIYF.

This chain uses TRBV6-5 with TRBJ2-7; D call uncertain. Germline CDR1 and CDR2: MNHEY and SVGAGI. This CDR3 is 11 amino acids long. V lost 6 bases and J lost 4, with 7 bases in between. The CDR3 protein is CASSPLYEQYF. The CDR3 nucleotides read TGTGCCAGCAGCCCCCTTTACGAGCAGTACTTC.

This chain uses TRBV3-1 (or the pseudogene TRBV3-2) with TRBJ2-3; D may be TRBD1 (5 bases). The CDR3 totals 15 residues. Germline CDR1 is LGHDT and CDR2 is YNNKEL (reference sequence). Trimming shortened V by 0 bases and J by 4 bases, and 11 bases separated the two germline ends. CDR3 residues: CASSQDRAGPDTQYF. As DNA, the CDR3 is TGTGCCAGCAGCCAAGATCGCGCAGGGCCAGATACGCAGTATTTT.

CDR3 bases: TGCGCCAGCAGCTTGGCCTCGGGGCAGGGAGGGAAGCTGTTTTTT. Amino acid sequence: CASSLASGQGGKLFF. The V call is TRBV5-1, the J call TRBJ2-2; TRBD2 matches 7 bases. Germline trimming cut 0 bases from V and 12 bases from J; bases unmatched to any gene: 11. This CDR3 has 15 residues. Germline-derived CDR1 and CDR2 are SGHRS and YFSETQ.

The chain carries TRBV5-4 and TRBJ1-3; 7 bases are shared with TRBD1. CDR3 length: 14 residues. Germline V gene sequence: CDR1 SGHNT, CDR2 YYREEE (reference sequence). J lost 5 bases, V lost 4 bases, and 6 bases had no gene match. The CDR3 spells CASSLGTARNTIYF. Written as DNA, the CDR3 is TGTGCCAGCAGCCTCGGGACAGCTCGAAACACCATATATTTT. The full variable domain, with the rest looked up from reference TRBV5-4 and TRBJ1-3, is ETGVTQSPTHLIKTRGQQVTLRCSSQSGHNTVSWYQQALGQGPQFIFQYYREEENGRGNFPPRFSGLQFPNYSSELNVNALELDDSALYLCASSLGTARNTIYFGEGSWLTVV.

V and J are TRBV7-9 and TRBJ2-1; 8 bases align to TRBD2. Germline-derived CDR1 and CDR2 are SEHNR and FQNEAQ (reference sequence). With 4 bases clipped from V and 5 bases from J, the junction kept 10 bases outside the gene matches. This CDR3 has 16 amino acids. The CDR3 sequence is CASSSWRGGHDNEQFF. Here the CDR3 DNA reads TGTGCCAGCAGCTCCTGGCGCGGGGGGCACGACAATGAGCAGTTCTTC.

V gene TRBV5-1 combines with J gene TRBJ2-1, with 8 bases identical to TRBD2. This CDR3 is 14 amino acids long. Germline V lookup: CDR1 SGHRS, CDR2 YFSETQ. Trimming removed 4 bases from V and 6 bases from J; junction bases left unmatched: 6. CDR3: CASSRSGGSNEQFF. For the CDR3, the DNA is TGCGCCAGCAGCAGAAGCGGGGGTAGCAATGAGCAGTTCTTC. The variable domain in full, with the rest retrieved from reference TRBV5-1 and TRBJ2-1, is KAGVTQTPRYLIKTRGQQVTLSCSPISGHRSVSWYQQTPGQGLQFLFEYFSETQRNKGNFPGRFSGRQFSNSRSEMNVSTLELGDSALYLCASSRSGGSNEQFFGPGTRLTVL.

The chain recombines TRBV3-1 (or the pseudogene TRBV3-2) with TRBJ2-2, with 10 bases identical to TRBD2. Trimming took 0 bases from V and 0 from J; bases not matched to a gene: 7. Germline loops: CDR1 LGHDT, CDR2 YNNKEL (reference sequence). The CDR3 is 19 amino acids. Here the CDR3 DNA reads TGTGCCAGCAGCCAAGAAACAGCGGGGGGGCCAACGAACACCGGGGAGCTGTTTTTT. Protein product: CASSQETAGGPTNTGELFF.

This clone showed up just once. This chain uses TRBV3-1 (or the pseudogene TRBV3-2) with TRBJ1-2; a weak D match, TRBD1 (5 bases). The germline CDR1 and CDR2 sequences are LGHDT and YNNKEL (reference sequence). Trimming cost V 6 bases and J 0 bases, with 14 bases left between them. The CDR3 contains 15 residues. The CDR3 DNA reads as TGTGCCAGCAGAACGTTCGGGGACTCTAACTATGGCTACACCTTC. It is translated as CASRTFGDSNYGYTF.

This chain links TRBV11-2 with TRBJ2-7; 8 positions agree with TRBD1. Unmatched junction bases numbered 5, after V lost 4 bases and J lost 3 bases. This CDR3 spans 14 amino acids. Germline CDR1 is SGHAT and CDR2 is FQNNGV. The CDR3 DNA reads TGTGCCAGCAGCTACAACAGGGGGAACTACGAGCAGTACTTC. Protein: CASSYNRGNYEQYF.

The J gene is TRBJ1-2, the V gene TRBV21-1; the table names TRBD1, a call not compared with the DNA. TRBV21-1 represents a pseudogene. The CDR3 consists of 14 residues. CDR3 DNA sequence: TGTGCCAGAGAGTCGAAAGGGGATTACTATGGCTACACCTTC. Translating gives CARESKGDYYGYTF.

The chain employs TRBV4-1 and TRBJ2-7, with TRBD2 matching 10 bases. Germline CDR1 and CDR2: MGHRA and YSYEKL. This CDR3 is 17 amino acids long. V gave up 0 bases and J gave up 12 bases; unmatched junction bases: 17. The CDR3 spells CASSQDSPGGSGGARYF. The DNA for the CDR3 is TGCGCCAGCAGCCAAGATTCCCCTGGGGGGAGCGGGGGGGCTCGGTACTTC.